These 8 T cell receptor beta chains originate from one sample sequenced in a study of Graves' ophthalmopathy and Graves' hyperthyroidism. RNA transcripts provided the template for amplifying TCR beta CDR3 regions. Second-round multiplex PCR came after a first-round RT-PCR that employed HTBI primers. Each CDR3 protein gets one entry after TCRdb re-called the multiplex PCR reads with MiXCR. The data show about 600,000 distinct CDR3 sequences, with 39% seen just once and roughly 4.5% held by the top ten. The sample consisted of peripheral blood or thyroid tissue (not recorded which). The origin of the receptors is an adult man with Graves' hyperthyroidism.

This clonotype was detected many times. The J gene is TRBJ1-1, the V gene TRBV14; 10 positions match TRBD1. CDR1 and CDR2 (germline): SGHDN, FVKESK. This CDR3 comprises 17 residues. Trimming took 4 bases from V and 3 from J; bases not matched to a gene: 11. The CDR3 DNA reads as TGTGCCAGCAGCCGTCCCGGGACAGGGGCGAGGGACACTGAAGCTTTCTTT. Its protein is CASSRPGTGARDTEAFF.

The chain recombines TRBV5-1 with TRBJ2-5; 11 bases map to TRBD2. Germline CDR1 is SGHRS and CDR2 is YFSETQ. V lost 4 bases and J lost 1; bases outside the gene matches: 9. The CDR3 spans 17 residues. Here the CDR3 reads CASSPPGTSGSQETQYF. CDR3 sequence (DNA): TGCGCCAGCAGCCCCCCCGGGACTAGCGGTTCCCAAGAGACCCAGTACTTC.

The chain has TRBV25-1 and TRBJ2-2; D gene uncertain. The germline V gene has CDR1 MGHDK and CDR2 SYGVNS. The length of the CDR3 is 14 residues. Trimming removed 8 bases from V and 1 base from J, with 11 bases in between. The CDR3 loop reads CASSPSGNTGELFF. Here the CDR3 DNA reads TGTGCCAGCTCACCATCAGGGAACACCGGGGAGCTGTTTTTT.

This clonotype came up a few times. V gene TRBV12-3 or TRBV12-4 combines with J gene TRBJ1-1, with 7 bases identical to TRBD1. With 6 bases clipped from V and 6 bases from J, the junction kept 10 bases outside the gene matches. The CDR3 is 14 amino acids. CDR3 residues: CASSSNTGAPEAFF. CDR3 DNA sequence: TGTGCCAGCAGCTCCAATACAGGGGCTCCTGAAGCTTTCTTT.

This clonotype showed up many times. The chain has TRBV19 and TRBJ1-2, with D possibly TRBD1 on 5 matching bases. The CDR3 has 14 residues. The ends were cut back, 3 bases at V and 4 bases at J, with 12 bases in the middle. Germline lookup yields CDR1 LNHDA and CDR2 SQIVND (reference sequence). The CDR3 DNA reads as TGTGCCAGTAGTATGTCCCAGGGTGGCTATGGCTACACCTTC. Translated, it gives CASSMSQGGYGYTF. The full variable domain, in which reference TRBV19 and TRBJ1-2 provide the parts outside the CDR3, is DGGITQSPKYLFRKEGQNVTLSCEQNLNHDAMYWYRQDPGQGLRLIYYSQIVNDFQKGDIAEGYSVSREKKESFPLTVTSAQKNPTAFYLCASSMSQGGYGYTFGSGTRLTVV.

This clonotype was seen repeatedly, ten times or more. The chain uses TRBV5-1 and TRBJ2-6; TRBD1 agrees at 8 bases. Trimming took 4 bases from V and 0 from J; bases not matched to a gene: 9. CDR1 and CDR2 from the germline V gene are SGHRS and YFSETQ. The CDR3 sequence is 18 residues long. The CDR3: CASSPGTGLSSGANVLTF. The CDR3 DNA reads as TGCGCCAGCAGCCCAGGGACAGGCCTGAGCTCTGGGGCCAACGTCCTGACTTTC.

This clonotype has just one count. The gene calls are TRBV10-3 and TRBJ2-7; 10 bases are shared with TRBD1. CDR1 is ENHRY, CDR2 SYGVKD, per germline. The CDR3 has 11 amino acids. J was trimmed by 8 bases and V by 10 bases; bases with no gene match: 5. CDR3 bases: TGTGCCACGGGACAGGGGCCCAAGCAGTACTTC. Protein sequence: CATGQGPKQYF.

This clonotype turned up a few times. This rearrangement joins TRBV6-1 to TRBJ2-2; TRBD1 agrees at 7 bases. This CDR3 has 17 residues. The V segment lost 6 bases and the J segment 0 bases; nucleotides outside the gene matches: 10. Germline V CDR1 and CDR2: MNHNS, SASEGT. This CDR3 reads CASSLPNRGANTGELFF. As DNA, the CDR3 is TGTGCCAGCAGCCTACCTAACAGGGGCGCGAACACCGGGGAGCTGTTTTTT.